These 32 T cell receptor beta chains originate from one sample sequenced in a study of shared clonotypes between healthy human individuals. Here immunoSEQ multiplex PCR was the method, and the copy in TCRdb shows in-frame clones only, minus some. This table has about 2,500,000 clones, over 85% appearing once. Material: naive CD4+ T cells sorted from blood. The sample's subset: CD45RA+ positively selected. The source of these receptors is a man between 18 and 35 years old in good health.

There are a few counts of this clone. This rearrangement joins TRBV30 to TRBJ1-5, with TRBD1 as a possible D gene (6 bases). V shed 2 bases and J shed 0 bases, with 17 bases lying between them. CDR1 GTSNPN and CDR2 SVGIG come from the germline V gene (reference sequence). The CDR3 runs to 17 residues. The CDR3 protein is CAWSRDKAGDSNQPQHF. CDR3 sequence (DNA): TGTGCCTGGAGTAGGGACAAGGCAGGGGATAGCAATCAGCCCCAGCATTTT. Complete variable domain (other parts from reference TRBV30 and TRBJ1-5): SQTIHQWPATLVQPVGSPLSLECTVEGTSNPNLYWYRQAAGRGLQLLFYSVGIGQISSEVPQNLSASRPQDRQFILSSKKLLLSDSGFYLCAWSRDKAGDSNQPQHFGDGTRLSIL.

The rearrangement links TRBV5-4 to TRBJ1-5; 8 bases are shared with TRBD1. V was pared by 2 bases and J by 6 bases, with 4 bases of the junction left unmatched. This CDR3 is 14 amino acids long. Germline V CDR1 and CDR2: SGHNT, YYREEE (reference sequence). CDR3 DNA sequence: TGTGCCAGCAGCTTAGATCAGGGGGCTCAGCCCCAGCATTTT. Residues: CASSLDQGAQPQHF.

The chain is built from TRBV29-1 and TRBJ1-2; TRBD1 agrees at 8 bases. Germline-derived CDR1 and CDR2 are SQVTM and ANQGSEA. The CDR3 sequence is 13 residues long. The junction had 5 bases not matched to a gene; V was cut back by 2 bases and J by 6 bases. In nucleotides, the CDR3 is TGCAGCGTTGAATTAGGACAGGGCCATGGCTACACCTTC. This translates into CSVELGQGHGYTF.

V and J are TRBV27 and TRBJ2-7; TRBD1 aligns across 11 bases. The V gene end was trimmed by 6 bases and the J gene end by 5 bases; junction bases not matched to a gene: 9. Germline CDR1 reads MNHEY; CDR2 reads SMNVEV (reference sequence). The CDR3 runs to 15 residues. DNA for the CDR3: TGTGCCAGCAGCCGCCCGGGACAGGGGGGCAACGAGCAGTACTTC. Encoded protein: CASSRPGQGGNEQYF.

In regard to this clone: This specimen includes other DNA sequences encoding the same CDR3. The chain couples TRBV18 to TRBJ1-5; D remains unclear. This CDR3 spans 13 amino acids. Trimming took off 3 bases at V and 5 bases at J, with 8 bases between the two ends. Germline V lookup: CDR1 KGHSH, CDR2 LQKENI. CDR3 coding DNA: TGTGCCAGCTCACCCGGCGGTTATCAGCCCCAGCATTTT. Protein sequence: CASSPGGYQPQHF.

The chain has TRBV30 and TRBJ1-4; the D is unclear. The germline gives CDR1 GTSNPN, CDR2 SVGIG (reference sequence). The CDR3 runs to 12 residues. V was pared by 2 bases and J by 10 bases, with 11 bases between. The CDR3: CAWSLGEGKLFF. The CDR3 DNA sequence: TGTGCCTGGAGTCTCGGAGAGGGAAAACTGTTTTTT. The entire variable domain, with the rest obtained from reference TRBV30 and TRBJ1-4, is as follows: SQTIHQWPATLVQPVGSPLSLECTVEGTSNPNLYWYRQAAGRGLQLLFYSVGIGQISSEVPQNLSASRPQDRQFILSSKKLLLSDSGFYLCAWSLGEGKLFFGSGTQLSVL.

The chain couples TRBV19 to TRBJ1-1; weak D call: TRBD1 (6 bases). The CDR3 has 16 amino acids. Germline CDR1 LNHDA, CDR2 SQIVND (reference sequence). The V gene lost 8 bases and the J gene lost 1 base, with 20 bases spanning the gap. In nucleotides, the CDR3 is TGTGCCAGTCGCCTCTTAAGTCGGGGGGCGAACACTGAAGCTTTCTTT. Its protein is CASRLLSRGANTEAFF.

V is TRBV19 and J is TRBJ1-1, with 9 bases that match TRBD1. The CDR3 is made up of 15 amino acids. V shed 8 bases, J shed 0 bases, and the junction held 7 bases outside the gene matches. CDR1 and CDR2 (germline): LNHDA, SQIVND (reference sequence). This chain's CDR3 is CASLDWTGVNTEAFF. The CDR3 coding sequence is TGTGCCAGTCTAGATTGGACAGGGGTGAACACTGAAGCTTTCTTT.

The chain links TRBV5-4 to TRBJ1-2; 8 positions agree with TRBD1. The CDR3 covers 15 residues. The junction had 6 bases not matched to a gene; V was cut back by 2 bases and J by 3 bases. Looked up from germline, CDR1 is SGHNT and CDR2 is YYREEE (reference sequence). The CDR3 nucleotides read TGTGCCAGCAGCTTAGGACAGGGTGCTTACTATGGCTACACCTTC. The encoded protein is CASSLGQGAYYGYTF.

This chain links TRBV11-3 with TRBJ2-5, with 8 bases lining up with TRBD1. Germline loops: CDR1 SGHNT, CDR2 YENEEA. The CDR3 is 16 residues long. The trim removed 5 bases at V and 4 bases at J, leaving 12 bases unmatched. The CDR3 coding sequence is TGTGCCAGCAGCCTCGGACAGGGAAGAAGAGGAGAGACCCAGTACTTC. Protein sequence: CASSLGQGRRGETQYF.

The CDR3, as DNA: TGTGCCAGCAGTTACTCGATGAAGGGACGGACTGAAGCTTTCTTT. This codes for CASSYSMKGRTEAFF. The chain combines TRBV6-5 with TRBJ1-1, with D possibly TRBD1 on 5 matching bases. The germline V and J ends were trimmed by 0 bases and 5 bases, with 13 bases remaining between them. The CDR3 length is 15 residues. Germline V lookup: CDR1 MNHEY, CDR2 SVGAGI.

The chain employs TRBV13 and TRBJ1-3; D is perhaps TRBD1 (5 bases). V lost 5 bases and J lost 0, with 17 bases in between. The length of the CDR3 is 17 residues. Germline values: CDR1 PRHDT, CDR2 FYEKMQ (reference sequence). CDR3 DNA sequence: TGTGCCAGCAGCGCACCTCGGGGCAGTAGCTCTGGAAACACCATATATTTT. Protein sequence: CASSAPRGSSSGNTIYF.

About this clone itself: Relative to the germline gene, one junction end is altered; a read error may explain this. For the CDR3, the DNA is TGTGCTAGCAGCGCCCAGGGCACAGATACGCAGTATTTT. Amino acids: CASSAQGTDTQYF. V is TRBV7-7 and J is TRBJ2-3; D remains ambiguous. CDR1 is SSHAT and CDR2 is FNYEAQ in the germline V gene (reference sequence). The CDR3 length is 13 residues.

This rearrangement joins TRBV5-1 to TRBJ2-3, with D unclear. Trimming took 0 bases from V and 2 from J, leaving 13 bases between them. This CDR3 contains 16 residues. Germline lookup yields CDR1 SGHRS and CDR2 YFSETQ. The CDR3 loop reads CASSLGTRPNTDTQYF. DNA for the CDR3: TGCGCCAGCAGCTTGGGGACCCGGCCCAACACAGATACGCAGTATTTT.

The rearrangement links TRBV6-6 to TRBJ1-3; D gene unclear. The length of the CDR3 is 14 residues. CDR1 and CDR2 (germline): MNHNY, SVGAGI (reference sequence). Trimming took 7 bases from V and 0 from J, leaving 10 bases between them. The CDR3 region is CASTFHSSGNTIYF. The CDR3 DNA reads as TGTGCCAGCACCTTCCACTCCTCTGGAAACACCATATATTTT.

This rearrangement joins TRBV11-2 to TRBJ1-2; 7 bases line up with TRBD1. The CDR3 is made up of 14 amino acids. CDR1 and CDR2 from the germline V gene are SGHAT and FQNNGV. V was clipped by 5 bases and J by 2 bases; unmatched bases: 5. The CDR3: CASSRGTANYGYTF. The CDR3 coding sequence is TGTGCCAGCAGCCGCGGGACAGCAAACTATGGCTACACCTTC.

The rearrangement joins TRBV14 to TRBJ2-5; TRBD2 matches 8 bases. The CDR3 contains 15 residues. Germline CDR1 SGHDN, CDR2 FVKESK. V dropped 3 bases and J dropped 1; count of bases not matched to a gene: 4. The CDR3 is CASSHKTSAQETQYF. For the CDR3, the DNA is TGTGCCAGCAGCCATAAGACTAGCGCCCAAGAGACCCAGTACTTC.

The chain carries TRBV7-2 and TRBJ1-2, with D tentatively TRBD1 (5 bases). The CDR3 consists of 15 residues. Germline assignment: CDR1 SGHTA and CDR2 FQGNSA. Trimming took off 1 base at V and 4 bases at J, with 13 bases between the two ends. Here the CDR3 DNA reads TGTGCCAGCAGCTTAGAATTGGGGCCAGCCTATGGCTACACCTTC. Protein: CASSLELGPAYGYTF.

The chain has TRBV5-6 and TRBJ2-7; 13 nucleotides line up with TRBD2. Germline CDR1 reads SGHDT; CDR2 reads YYEEEE. V shed 0 bases and J 5 bases; nucleotides not matched to a gene: 8. The CDR3 loop spans 17 amino acids. CDR3 bases: TGTGCCAGCAGCTTGGATGGACTAGCGGGAGTTTATAACGAGCAGTACTTC. It translates to CASSLDGLAGVYNEQYF.

This clone has more than one count but fewer than ten. This chain links TRBV18 with TRBJ2-7, with TRBD2 identical over 9 bases. This CDR3 contains 14 residues. J gave up 5 bases and V 3 bases, and 5 bases lay outside the gene matches. Germline lookup yields CDR1 KGHSH and CDR2 LQKENI. DNA for the CDR3: TGTGCCAGCTCACCTCCTAGCGGGATGAACGAGCAGTACTTC. Its protein is CASSPPSGMNEQYF.

The chain carries TRBV7-9 and TRBJ2-3; no firm D call. Germline V CDR1 and CDR2: SEHNR, FQNEAQ (reference sequence). The CDR3 is 15 amino acids. V shed 0 bases and J shed 3 bases, with 10 bases lying between them. CDR3 sequence (DNA): TGTGCCAGCAGCTTAGCCCTTATTAGGACAGATACGCAGTATTTT. It yields the protein CASSLALIRTDTQYF.

The rearrangement joins TRBV5-1 to TRBJ2-6; tentative D call: TRBD2 (5 bases). With 1 base removed from V and 8 bases from J, the gap between germline ends came to 13 bases. Germline CDR1 is SGHRS and CDR2 is YFSETQ. The CDR3 consists of 15 residues. This chain's CDR3 is CASSLLRATTNVLTF. CDR3 DNA: TGCGCCAGCAGCTTGTTGCGGGCGACGACCAACGTCCTGACTTTC.

The sample holds one count of this clone. The rearrangement links TRBV2 to TRBJ2-7; 11 bases align to TRBD2. Per the germline V gene, CDR1 is SNHLY and CDR2 is FYNNEI. With V trimmed by 11 bases and J by 6 bases, 12 bases remained unmatched. This CDR3 has 14 residues. CDR3 protein: CASLLTSGAREQYF. CDR3 DNA: TGTGCCTCGCTACTGACTAGCGGGGCCCGCGAGCAGTACTTC.

The chain joins TRBV2 to TRBJ1-5, with no clear D. The ends were cut back, 9 bases at V and 2 bases at J, with 17 bases in the middle. Germline-derived CDR1 and CDR2 are SNHLY and FYNNEI. The CDR3 consists of 15 residues. DNA of the CDR3: TGTGCCAGTGAAGCGACGGTCTTGGGCAATCAGCCCCAGCATTTT. It encodes CASEATVLGNQPQHF.

This sequence joins TRBV19 and TRBJ2-7; TRBD1 is a possible D gene (6 bases). The CDR3 sequence is 15 residues long. Deletions cut 3 bases from V and 0 bases from J, with 12 bases between. Germline values: CDR1 LNHDA, CDR2 SQIVND (reference sequence). The CDR3 loop is CASSITTGFSYEQYF. The CDR3 DNA is TGTGCCAGTAGTATTACGACAGGATTCTCCTACGAGCAGTACTTC.

The rearrangement joins TRBV11-2 to TRBJ1-2; 7 bases align to TRBD1. CDR3 length: 14 amino acids. Germline loops: CDR1 SGHAT, CDR2 FQNNGV. With 5 bases clipped from V and 6 bases from J, the junction kept 9 bases outside the gene matches. CDR3 protein: CASSARDSRNGYTF. The CDR3, as DNA: TGTGCCAGCAGCGCCCGGGACAGTAGGAATGGCTACACCTTC. Full variable domain (remainder filled in from reference TRBV11-2 and TRBJ1-2): EAGVAQSPRYKIIEKRQSVAFWCNPISGHATLYWYQQILGQGPKLLIQFQNNGVVDDSQLPKDRFSAERLKGVDSTLKIQPAKLEDSAVYLCASSARDSRNGYTFGSGTRLTVV.

The chain combines TRBV6-4 with TRBJ2-5; D ambiguous. The closer fit of TRBJ2-7 to the DNA end suggests the J call may be wrong. Germline V lookup: CDR1 MRHNA, CDR2 SNTAGT. The CDR3 is 14 residues long. The chain's CDR3 is CASSEITTAYEQYF. DNA of the CDR3: TGTGCCAGCAGTGAAATAACGACCGCCTACGAGCAGTACTTC.

The chain employs TRBV5-1 and TRBJ1-6; weak D call: TRBD1 (5 bases). The CDR3 is 14 amino acids. The V and J ends lost 4 bases and 3 bases respectively, with 8 bases between them. Germline V CDR1 and CDR2: SGHRS, YFSETQ. DNA of the CDR3: TGCGCCAGCAGCGGGGGGGACTATAATTCACCCCTCCACTTT. It specifies CASSGGDYNSPLHF.

This sequence joins TRBV28 and TRBJ2-2, with TRBD2 matching 9 bases. There are 14 residues in the CDR3. Trimming took 6 bases from V and 4 from J; bases not matched to a gene: 3. In germline, CDR1 is MDHEN, CDR2 SYDVKM. The CDR3 DNA is TGTGCCAGCAGGCGGGGGGGCGCCACCGGGGAGCTGTTTTTT. This sequence encodes CASRRGGATGELFF.

The chain carries TRBV28 and TRBJ2-1, with D uncertain. Germline-derived CDR1 and CDR2 are MDHEN and SYDVKM. The CDR3 spans 14 residues. V shed 5 bases and J shed 6 bases, with 14 bases lying between them. CDR3 in amino acids: CASSPPAYSNEQFF. The CDR3 bases are TGTGCCAGCAGTCCCCCAGCTTACTCCAATGAGCAGTTCTTC.

Only one count was recorded for this clone. The identical CDR3 is also encoded by other nucleotide sequences in the sample. The V gene is TRBV5-1, the J gene TRBJ2-5, with TRBD2 identical over 8 bases. Germline V gene sequence: CDR1 SGHRS, CDR2 YFSETQ. Trimming took 1 base from V and 1 from J; bases not matched to a gene: 3. CDR3 length: 15 residues. The CDR3 region is CASSLPSGGQETQYF. The CDR3 nucleotides read TGCGCCAGCAGCTTGCCCAGCGGGGGCCAAGAGACCCAGTACTTC.

The chain combines TRBV5-4 with TRBJ2-7; 9 bases map to TRBD2. CDR3 length: 15 amino acids. V lost 4 bases to trimming and J lost 3 bases; unmatched junction nucleotides: 8. Per the germline V gene, CDR1 is SGHNT and CDR2 is YYREEE (reference sequence). The DNA for the CDR3 is TGTGCCAGCAGCCTTAGCGGGAGCGGTGTCTACGAGCAGTACTTC. It specifies CASSLSGSGVYEQYF.